This TCR beta chain emerged from a study of T cell clonality in common variable immunodeficiency. Caucasian heritage predominated among both patients and controls. The repertoire was sequenced with immunoSEQ multiplex PCR; TCRdb's copy has only in-frame clones and lacks some. In total the sample includes some 38,000 clones, none of them seen once. This clone was picked up many times. The CDR3 goes on 3 residues after the read ends, and that part is filled in from the germline J gene. Germline V gives CDR1 SGHRS, CDR2 YFSETQ. This CDR3 is 15 amino acids long. Sequencing used peripheral blood mononuclear cells. J is TRBJ2-2 and V is TRBV5-1; D might be TRBD1 (5 bases). The TCR sequence derives from a person between 18 and 69 years old in good health. This CDR3 reads CASSSDSIGSEKLFF. The CDR3 DNA, read in part, is TGCGCCAGCAGCTCAGACAGTATTGGTTCGGAGAAG.